This record covers a single T cell receptor (beta chain). The entry originates in a study of blood T cell repertoires in COVID-19. The overall study: Sites across the United States, Italy and Spain contributed samples from acute and convalescent COVID-19. T cells, B-cell-depleted T cells, or PBMCs provided the cDNA or gDNA that served as material.

CDR1 is KGHSH, CDR2 LQKENI, per germline. Trimming stripped 6 bases from V and 1 base from J, with 18 bases between. The CDR3 loop spans 16 amino acids. Per the original methods: From reference gene primer amplification, estimates of nucleated cell counts were derived. Data came from immunoSEQ multiplex PCR; TCRdb stores just in-frame clones and leaves some out. The DNA gave D and trimming, while V, J and clone size come from that table. Among roughly 380,000 clones listed, approximately 77% were seen once. The TCR was taken from a human donor with acute or convalescent COVID-19. The donor label of this sample is uncertain. The chain employs TRBV18 and TRBJ1-1, with D possibly being TRBD1 (5 bases). The sequencing sample was made of peripheral blood. CDR3 region: CASSHYGMGGNTEAFF. For the CDR3, the DNA is TGTGCCAGCTCCCATTATGGTATGGGGGGGAACACTGAAGCTTTCTTT.